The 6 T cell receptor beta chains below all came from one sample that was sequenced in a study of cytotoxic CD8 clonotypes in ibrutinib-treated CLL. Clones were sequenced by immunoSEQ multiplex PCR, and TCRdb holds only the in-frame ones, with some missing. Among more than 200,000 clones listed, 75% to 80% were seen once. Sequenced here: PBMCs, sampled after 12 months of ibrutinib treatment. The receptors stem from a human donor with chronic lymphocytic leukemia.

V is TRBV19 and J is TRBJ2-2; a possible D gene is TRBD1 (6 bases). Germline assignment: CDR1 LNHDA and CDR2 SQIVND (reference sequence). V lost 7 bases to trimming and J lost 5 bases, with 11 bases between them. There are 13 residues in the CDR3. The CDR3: CASNLRGTGELFF. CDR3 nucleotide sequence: TGTGCCAGTAACCTTAGGGGGACCGGGGAGCTGTTTTTT.

This CDR3 is CASTNRERFSPNTGELFF. The DNA of the CDR3 is TGTGCCAGTACAAACAGGGAACGGTTTAGCCCGAACACCGGGGAGCTGTTTTTT. The chain links TRBV19 to TRBJ2-2; maybe TRBD1 (6 bases). The CDR3 contains 18 residues. The germline V gene encodes CDR1 LNHDA and CDR2 SQIVND (reference sequence). The V end lost 7 bases, the J end lost 0 bases, and 21 bases lay between the germline ends.

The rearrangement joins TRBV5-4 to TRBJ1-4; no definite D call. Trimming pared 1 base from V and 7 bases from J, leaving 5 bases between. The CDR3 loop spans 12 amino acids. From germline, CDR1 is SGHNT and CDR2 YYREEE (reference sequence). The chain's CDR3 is CASSLYPEKLFF. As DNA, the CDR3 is TGTGCCAGCAGCTTGTACCCTGAAAAACTGTTTTTT.

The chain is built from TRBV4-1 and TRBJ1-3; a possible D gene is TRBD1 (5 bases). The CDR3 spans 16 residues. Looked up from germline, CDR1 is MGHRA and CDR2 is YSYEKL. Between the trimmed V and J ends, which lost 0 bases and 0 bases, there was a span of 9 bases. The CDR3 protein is CASSQEGAGSGNTIYF. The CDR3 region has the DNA TGCGCCAGCAGCCAAGAAGGGGCGGGCTCTGGAAACACCATATATTTT.

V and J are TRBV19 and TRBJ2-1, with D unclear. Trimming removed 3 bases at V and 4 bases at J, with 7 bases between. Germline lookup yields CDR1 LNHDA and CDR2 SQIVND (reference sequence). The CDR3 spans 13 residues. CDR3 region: CASSISRYNEQFF. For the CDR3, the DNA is TGTGCCAGTAGTATTTCCCGGTACAATGAGCAGTTCTTC.

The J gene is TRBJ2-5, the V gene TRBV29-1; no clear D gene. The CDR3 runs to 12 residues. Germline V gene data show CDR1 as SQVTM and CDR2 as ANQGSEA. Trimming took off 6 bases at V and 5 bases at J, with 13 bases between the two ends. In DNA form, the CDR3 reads TGCAGCGTGGCCAAAGAGGCCGAGACCCAGTACTTC. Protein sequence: CSVAKEAETQYF. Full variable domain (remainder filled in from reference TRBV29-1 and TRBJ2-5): SAVISQKPSRDICQRGTSLTIQCQVDSQVTMMFWYRQQPGQSLTLIATANQGSEATYESGFVIDKFPISRPNLTFSTLTVSNMSPEDSSIYLCSVAKEAETQYFGPGTRLLVL.